This passage covers 16 T cell receptor beta chains from one sample sequenced in a study of blood T cell repertoires in COVID-19. The repertoire was sequenced with immunoSEQ multiplex PCR; TCRdb's copy has only in-frame clones and lacks some. The sample consists of more than 200,000 clones, just under 90% of them appearing once. Sample: PBMCs or T cells enriched from blood (not recorded which). These receptors all come from a woman younger than 45 with acute COVID-19.

The chain employs TRBV19 and TRBJ1-5; D may be TRBD1 (6 bases). The V and J ends lost 3 bases and 7 bases respectively, with 13 bases between them. CDR1 and CDR2 from the germline V gene are LNHDA and SQIVND (reference sequence). This CDR3 is 14 amino acids long. Here the CDR3 DNA reads TGTGCCAGTAGTATCCTTATACAGGGACAGCCCCAGCATTTT. Translated, it gives CASSILIQGQPQHF.

The rearrangement uses TRBV10-3 and TRBJ2-7; 7 bases fit TRBD1. The CDR3 runs 16 residues. Germline V lookup: CDR1 ENHRY, CDR2 SYGVKD. Trimming cost V 6 bases and J 4 bases; bases outside gene matches: 15. CDR3 bases: TGTGCCATCAGGGCTGAGGATGGCAGGGGGTCTTACGAGCAGTACTTC. As protein: CAIRAEDGRGSYEQYF.

The rearrangement joins TRBV7-7 to TRBJ2-3; 13 bases fit TRBD2. The CDR3 extends over 17 amino acids. Trimming at V came to 5 bases and at J to 4 bases, leaving 9 bases not matched to a gene. From germline, CDR1 is SSHAT and CDR2 FNYEAQ (reference sequence). CDR3 coding DNA: TGTGCCAGCAGCCTAGGGGGACTAGCGGGGCCTCCAGATACGCAGTATTTT. It encodes CASSLGGLAGPPDTQYF.

V usage is TRBV10-1 and J usage is TRBJ2-7; 11 bases are shared with TRBD1. Germline-derived CDR1 and CDR2 are WNHNN and SYGVQD (reference sequence). The junction had 11 bases not matched to a gene; V was cut back by 3 bases and J by 4 bases. The CDR3 length is 17 residues. CDR3 sequence reads: CASSDPSGGQGGYEQYF. CDR3 DNA sequence: TGCGCCAGCAGTGACCCATCTGGGGGACAGGGGGGATACGAGCAGTACTTC.

The table lists this clone with a count of one. J is TRBJ1-1 and V is TRBV27; D is possibly TRBD1 (5 bases). CDR3 length: 15 residues. Trimming removed 4 bases at V and 4 bases at J, with 16 bases between. Germline V gene sequence: CDR1 MNHEY, CDR2 SMNVEV (reference sequence). The chain's CDR3 is CASSSMSGGGTEAFF. DNA of the CDR3: TGTGCCAGCAGTTCTATGTCTGGGGGAGGCACTGAAGCTTTCTTT.

This chain joins TRBV2 and TRBJ2-7; D not certain. Trimming shortened V by 3 bases and J by 2 bases, and 14 bases separated the two germline ends. CDR1 and CDR2 from the germline V gene are SNHLY and FYNNEI. The CDR3 covers 15 residues. The CDR3 DNA is TGTGCCAGCAGTGAGAGCGCGATCCTGACCTACGAGCAGTACTTC. Residues: CASSESAILTYEQYF.

V is TRBV11-3 and J is TRBJ2-2, with D unclear. The CDR3 spans 16 residues. Germline V lookup: CDR1 SGHNT, CDR2 YENEEA. Trimming shortened V by 5 bases and J by 0 bases, and 13 bases separated the two germline ends. The CDR3 nucleotides read TGTGCCAGCAGCACTGTGCGGCCCCCGAACACCGGGGAGCTGTTTTTT. It codes for CASSTVRPPNTGELFF.

CDR3 sequence: CSARVYSEYTF. The CDR3 DNA reads TGCAGTGCTAGAGTTTATTCCGAGTACACCTTC. The V gene is TRBV20-1, the J gene TRBJ1-2, with unresolved D. The CDR3 consists of 11 residues. Germline CDR1 DFQATT, CDR2 SNEGSKA (reference sequence). Deletions cut 1 base from V and 11 bases from J, with 11 bases between.

This clone was detected once. The chain has TRBV7-2 and TRBJ1-3; no reliable D call. The V end lost 4 bases, the J end lost 2 bases, and 15 bases lay between the germline ends. CDR1 is SGHTA and CDR2 is FQGNSA in the germline V gene. This CDR3 is 16 amino acids long. The CDR3 bases are TGTGCCAGCAGCTCCCAGCCCCAGGCCGCTGGAAACACCATATATTTT. Amino acids: CASSSQPQAAGNTIYF.

The chain has TRBV28 and TRBJ1-4; D is perhaps TRBD1 (6 bases). V shed 7 bases and J shed 7 bases, with 16 bases lying between them. This CDR3 contains 14 residues. Germline V CDR1 and CDR2: MDHEN, SYDVKM. CDR3 residues: CASTLIQGSEKLFF. CDR3 DNA sequence: TGTGCCAGCACCCTCATCCAGGGGAGTGAAAAACTGTTTTTT.

CDR3 protein: CASSRGTGEETQYF. CDR3 nucleotides: TGTGCCAGCAGCCGCGGGACCGGCGAAGAGACCCAGTACTTC. The chain carries TRBV7-9 and TRBJ2-5, with TRBD2 as a possible D gene (6 bases). Trimming cost V 5 bases and J 3 bases, with 13 bases left between them. The CDR3 sequence is 14 residues long. Germline CDR1 SEHNR, CDR2 FQNEAQ (reference sequence).

This chain connects TRBV18 to TRBJ1-4; unclear D gene. V was shortened by 3 bases and J by 3 bases, with 5 bases between the two germline ends. The germline V gene has CDR1 KGHSH and CDR2 LQKENI. CDR3 length: 13 residues. The CDR3 is CASSPASNEKLFF. DNA of the CDR3: TGTGCCAGCTCACCGGCATCTAATGAAAAACTGTTTTTT.

The rearrangement joins TRBV10-3 to TRBJ2-2; 8 bases align to TRBD1. The CDR3 extends over 15 amino acids. The germline V gene encodes CDR1 ENHRY and CDR2 SYGVKD. V lost 4 bases, J lost 1 base, and 2 bases stayed unmatched. Written as DNA, the CDR3 is TGTGCCATCAGTGGTGGACAGGGGAACACCGGGGAGCTGTTTTTT. Its translation is CAISGGQGNTGELFF.

The rearrangement joins TRBV7-2 to TRBJ1-5; the D gene is possibly TRBD1 (5 bases). The CDR3 covers 16 residues. Germline V gene sequence: CDR1 SGHTA, CDR2 FQGNSA. The ends were cut back, 4 bases at V and 2 bases at J, with 15 bases in the middle. The chain's CDR3 is CASSYLQGVGNQPQHF. The CDR3 DNA reads as TGTGCCAGCAGCTACCTTCAGGGTGTCGGCAATCAGCCCCAGCATTTT.

This sequence joins TRBV28 and TRBJ1-1; a possible D gene is TRBD1 (6 bases). This CDR3 has 12 residues. CDR1 and CDR2 (germline): MDHEN, SYDVKM. V lost 6 bases to trimming and J lost 9 bases, with 14 bases between them. In DNA form, the CDR3 reads TGTGCCAGCAGCTCATCGACAGGTCAAGCTTTCTTT. It codes for CASSSSTGQAFF.

The CDR3 DNA sequence: TGCGCCAGCAGCTTGATCGGGGATGCTGGAAACACCATATATTTT. Translated, it gives CASSLIGDAGNTIYF. The chain employs TRBV5-1 and TRBJ1-3, with unresolved D. V lost 1 base and J 2 bases, leaving 10 bases between the germline ends. This CDR3 contains 15 residues. Germline lookup yields CDR1 SGHRS and CDR2 YFSETQ. The full variable domain, rest sourced from reference TRBV5-1 and TRBJ1-3, is KAGVTQTPRYLIKTRGQQVTLSCSPISGHRSVSWYQQTPGQGLQFLFEYFSETQRNKGNFPGRFSGRQFSNSRSEMNVSTLELGDSALYLCASSLIGDAGNTIYFGEGSWLTVV.